This T cell receptor (beta chain) stems from a study of response to subunit inactivated influenza vaccine. Overall study findings and caveats: Few additional T cells are recruited per seasonal influenza vaccination, authors suggested.

TCRdb recomputed calls from the RT-PCR reads with MiXCR, one row per CDR3 protein. Altogether approximately 530,000 distinct CDR3 sequences are present, 7.6% being singletons, with the ten largest covering under 15%. Germline CDR1 is MNHEY and CDR2 is SVGEGT. This CDR3 is 14 amino acids long. To note about this clonotype: Its antigen remains unknown. An end of the junction differs from the germline gene, which may be a read error.

Sequencing used PBMCs from blood, obtained about 23 months after vaccination. This rearrangement joins TRBV6-2 or TRBV6-3 to TRBJ1-1; D gene unclear. This receptor was obtained from a man between 50 and 75 years old who received an inactivated influenza vaccine. CDR3 bases: TGTGCCAGCAGTTACTCGACTGGGTATGCTGAAGCTATCTTT. Its protein is CASSYSTGYAEAIF.